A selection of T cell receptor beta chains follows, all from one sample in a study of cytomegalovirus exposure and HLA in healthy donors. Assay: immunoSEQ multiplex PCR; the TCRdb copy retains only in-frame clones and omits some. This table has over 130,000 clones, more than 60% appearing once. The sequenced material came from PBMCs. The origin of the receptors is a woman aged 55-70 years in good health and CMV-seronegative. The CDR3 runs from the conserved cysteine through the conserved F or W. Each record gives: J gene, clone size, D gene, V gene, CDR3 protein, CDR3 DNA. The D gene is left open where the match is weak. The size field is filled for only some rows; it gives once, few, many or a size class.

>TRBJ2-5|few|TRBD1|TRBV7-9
CASSPSPGQGQETQYF
TGTGCCAGCAGCCCCTCCCCGGGACAGGGGCAAGAGACCCAGTACTTC
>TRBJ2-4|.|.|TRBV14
CASSQSVNIQYF
TGTGCCAGCAGCCAGTCAGTAAACATTCAGTACTTC
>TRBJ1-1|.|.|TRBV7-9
CASSLAGAVSEAFF
TGTGCCAGCAGCTTAGCGGGGGCTGTCAGTGAAGCTTTCTTT
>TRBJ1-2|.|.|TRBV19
CASSILGDGYTF
TGTGCCAGTAGTATTTTAGGGGATGGCTACACCTTC
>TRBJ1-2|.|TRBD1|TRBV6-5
CAAGDSIYGYTF
TGTGCCGCAGGGGACAGTATCTATGGCTACACCTTC
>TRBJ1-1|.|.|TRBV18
CANNRGPGMNTEAFF
TGTGCCAACAATCGGGGTCCAGGCATGAACACTGAAGCTTTCTTT
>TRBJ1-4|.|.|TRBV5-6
CASSSTPGTRNEKLFF
TGTGCCAGCAGCTCAACCCCAGGGACACGAAATGAAAAACTGTTTTTT
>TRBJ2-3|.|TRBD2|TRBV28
CASSILAGGTIDTQYF
TGTGCCAGCAGTATCCTAGCGGGAGGGACGATAGATACGCAGTATTTT
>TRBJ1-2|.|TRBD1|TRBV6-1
CASRDRGDLGYTF
TGTGCCAGCAGAGACAGGGGAGATTTAGGCTACACCTTC
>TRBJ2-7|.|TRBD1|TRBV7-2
CASSLVGTGDYEQYF
TGTGCCAGCAGCTTAGTCGGGACAGGGGACTACGAGCAGTACTTC
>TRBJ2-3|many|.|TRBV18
CASSLLGPPKYDTQYF
TGTGCCAGCTCACTACTAGGACCCCCCAAGTATGATACGCAGTATTTT
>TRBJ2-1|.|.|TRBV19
CASSRGTYNEQFF
TGTGCCAGTAGTCGAGGAACGTACAATGAGCAGTTCTTC
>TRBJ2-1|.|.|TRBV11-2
CASSLIYGEQFF
TGTGCCAGCAGCTTAATCTATGGTGAGCAGTTCTTC
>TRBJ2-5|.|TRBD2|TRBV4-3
CASSQDYAGGQETQYF
TGCGCCAGCAGCCAAGATTATGCGGGGGGTCAAGAGACCCAGTACTTC
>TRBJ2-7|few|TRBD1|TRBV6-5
CASSPGTGGSYEQYF
TGTGCCAGCAGCCCCGGGACAGGGGGCTCCTACGAGCAGTACTTC
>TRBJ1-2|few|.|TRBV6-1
CASTGGAPNYGYTF
TGTGCCAGCACTGGGGGCGCCCCAAACTATGGCTACACCTTC
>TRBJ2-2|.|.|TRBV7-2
CASSLGANTGELFF
TGTGCCAGCAGCTTAGGGGCTAACACCGGGGAGCTGTTTTTT
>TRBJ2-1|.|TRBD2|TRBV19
CASSGSGSREQFF
TGTGCCAGTAGTGGTAGCGGGAGTCGTGAGCAGTTCTTC
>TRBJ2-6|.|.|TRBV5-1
CASSLVTGLTGANVLTF
TGCGCCAGCAGCTTGGTCACAGGCCTCACTGGGGCCAACGTCCTGACTTTC
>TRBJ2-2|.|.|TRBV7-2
CASSPSAGATGELFF
TGTGCCAGCAGCCCTTCCGCGGGGGCCACCGGGGAGCTGTTTTTT
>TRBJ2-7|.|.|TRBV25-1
CASSEVGKSYEQYF
TGTGCCAGCAGTGAAGTCGGTAAGTCCTACGAGCAGTACTTC
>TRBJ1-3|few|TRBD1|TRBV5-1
CASSEGTASSGNTIYF
TGCGCCAGCAGTGAAGGGACAGCAAGCTCTGGAAACACCATATATTTT
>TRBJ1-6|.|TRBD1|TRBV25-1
CASSAPGQLNSPLHF
TGTGCCAGCAGTGCCCCGGGACAGCTAAATTCACCCCTCCACTTT
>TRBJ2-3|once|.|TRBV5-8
CASSLFDFVGDSFPDTQYF
TGTGCCAGCAGCTTGTTCGATTTCGTCGGAGACTCCTTCCCAGATACGCAGTATTTT
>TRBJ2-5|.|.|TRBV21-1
CASSKRSGGYQETQYF
TGTGCCAGCAGCAAACGGTCCGGGGGGTACCAAGAGACCCAGTACTTC
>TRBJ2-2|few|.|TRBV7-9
CASSLALDWAGELFF
TGTGCCAGCAGCTTAGCCTTGGACTGGGCCGGGGAGCTGTTTTTT
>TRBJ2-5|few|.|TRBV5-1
CASSLGKQETQYF
TGCGCCAGCAGCTTGGGTAAACAAGAGACCCAGTACTTC
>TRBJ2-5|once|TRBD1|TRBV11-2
CASSLRADRGQETQYF
TGTGCCAGCAGCTTAAGAGCGGACAGGGGGCAGGAGACCCAGTACTTC
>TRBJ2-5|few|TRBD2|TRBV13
CASSLRTSGTQQETQYF
TGTGCCAGCAGCTTACGCACTAGCGGGACGCAACAAGAGACCCAGTACTTC
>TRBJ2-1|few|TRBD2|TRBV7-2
CASSLASGRAYNEQFF
TGTGCCAGCAGCTTGGCTAGCGGGAGGGCATACAATGAGCAGTTCTTC
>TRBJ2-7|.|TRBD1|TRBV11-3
CASSASTGGGYEQYF
TGTGCCAGCAGCGCATCAACAGGGGGCGGATACGAGCAGTACTTC
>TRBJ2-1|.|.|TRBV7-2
CASSTRTGLHNEQFF
TGTGCCAGCAGCACTAGAACAGGGCTCCACAATGAGCAGTTCTTC
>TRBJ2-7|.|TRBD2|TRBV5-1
CASSATSGGSYEQYF
TGCGCCAGCAGCGCTACTAGCGGAGGCTCCTACGAGCAGTACTTC
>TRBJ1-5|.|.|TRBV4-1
CASSPTRPAPNQPQHF
TGCGCCAGCAGCCCCACCAGGCCTGCGCCTAATCAGCCCCAGCATTTT
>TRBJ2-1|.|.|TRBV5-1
CASSSGGRVSYNEQFF
TGCGCCAGCAGCTCCGGCGGCCGAGTCTCCTACAATGAGCAGTTCTTC
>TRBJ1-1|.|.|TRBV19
CASSISEAGGYTEAFF
TGTGCCAGTAGTATATCCGAGGCCGGGGGGTACACTGAAGCTTTCTTT
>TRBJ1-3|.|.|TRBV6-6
CASSLYTGTSGNTIYF
TGTGCCAGCAGCTTATATACAGGGACCTCTGGAAACACCATATATTTT
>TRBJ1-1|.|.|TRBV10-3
CAISEFVGGAFF
TGTGCCATCAGTGAGTTTGTGGGGGGAGCTTTCTTT
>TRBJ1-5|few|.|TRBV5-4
CASSLAGNQPQHF
TGTGCCAGCAGCTTGGCTGGCAATCAGCCCCAGCATTTT
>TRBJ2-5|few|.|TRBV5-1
CASRRLSRGRGETQYF
TGCGCCAGCCGACGCCTTTCCAGGGGTAGGGGGGAGACCCAGTACTTC
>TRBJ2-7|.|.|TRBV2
CASSGTPAEQYF
TGTGCCAGCAGTGGGACACCCGCCGAGCAGTACTTC